Below are 14 T cell receptor beta chains sequenced from a single sample in a study of PD-1 blockade in classical Hodgkin lymphoma (TCRdb year 2020). The time point label on this specimen signifies: cycle 4 day 1 (C4D1), after around six weeks of nivolumab. Every trial patient had relapsed following autologous stem cell transplantation, and prior brentuximab vedotin exposure was what differed among cohorts A, B and C. The library came from the immunoSEQ multiplex PCR assay. The clones in this table, taken by TCRdb from immuneACCESS, are in-frame only. Not every clone is retained; where verified, under half of the shortfall comes from an unresolved V gene, and the cause of the rest is unknown. This sample is represented by approximately 61,000 clones; about 85% of them were singletons. The biggest ten clones account for about 8% of the sample. The sequencing here drew on peripheral blood mononuclear cells (PBMCs), taken before the fourth cycle of nivolumab. The receptors come from a human donor with classical Hodgkin lymphoma.

The chain joins TRBV19 to TRBJ1-5; unclear D gene. Germline-derived CDR1 and CDR2 are LNHDA and SQIVND (reference sequence). CDR3 length equals 17 residues. V was cut by 3 bases and J by 3 bases, with 18 bases left in between. The CDR3 here is CASSILISQDNNQPQHF. CDR3 DNA: TGTGCCAGTAGTATCCTTATCTCCCAGGATAACAATCAGCCCCAGCATTTT.

The genes are TRBV7-9 and TRBJ1-2; D gene uncertain. The CDR3 is 12 amino acids. V lost 5 bases to trimming and J lost 5 bases, with 9 bases between them. Germline V gene data show CDR1 as SEHNR and CDR2 as FQNEAQ (reference sequence). CDR3 in amino acids: CASSGEGYGYTF. The CDR3 DNA sequence: TGTGCCAGCAGCGGGGAAGGATATGGCTACACCTTC. Full variable domain (rest looked up from reference TRBV7-9 and TRBJ1-2): DTGVSQNPRHKITKRGQNVTFRCDPISEHNRLYWYRQTLGQGPEFLTYFQNEAQLEKSRLLSDRFSAERPKGSFSTLEIQRTEQGDSAMYLCASSGEGYGYTFGSGTRLTVV.

This chain joins TRBV5-1 and TRBJ2-3, with D uncertain. The CDR3 loop spans 14 amino acids. Germline CDR1 reads SGHRS; CDR2 reads YFSETQ. V gave up 1 base and J gave up 4 bases, with 10 bases separating them. CDR3 nucleotide sequence: TGCGCCAGCAGCTTGATGGACGTGGCAGATACGCAGTATTTT. Its protein is CASSLMDVADTQYF.

CDR3 amino acids: CASSVTGLSYEQYF. The DNA for the CDR3 is TGTGCCAGCAGCGTAACGGGCCTCTCCTACGAGCAGTACTTC. This chain uses TRBV9 with TRBJ2-7; the D is unclear. Germline-derived CDR1 and CDR2 are SGDLS and YYNGEE. The CDR3 sequence is 14 residues long. V gave up 1 base and J gave up 0 bases, with 8 bases separating them.

This chain links TRBV5-1 with TRBJ2-1; possibly TRBD1 or TRBD2 for D (5 bases each). The germline V and J ends were trimmed by 0 bases and 5 bases, with 12 bases remaining between them. Germline V gene sequence: CDR1 SGHRS, CDR2 YFSETQ. The CDR3 contains 15 residues. The CDR3 loop is CASSLVPGPNNEQFF. CDR3 DNA sequence: TGCGCCAGCAGCTTGGTTCCGGGGCCCAACAATGAGCAGTTCTTC.

The J gene is TRBJ2-5, the V gene TRBV2, with 9 positions matching TRBD2. The CDR3 contains 16 residues. Germline-derived CDR1 and CDR2 are SNHLY and FYNNEI. V was pared by 4 bases and J by 4 bases, with 10 bases of the junction left unmatched. The CDR3 DNA sequence: TGTGCCAGCAGTGTTGGGGCTAGCGGGGTGGGAGAGACCCAGTACTTC. Translated, it gives CASSVGASGVGETQYF.

The rearrangement uses TRBV4-1 and TRBJ1-1; a weak D match, TRBD1 (6 bases). Trimming cost V 6 bases and J 0 bases, with 14 bases left between them. CDR3 length: 15 amino acids. Germline V gene data show CDR1 as MGHRA and CDR2 as YSYEKL. CDR3 sequence reads: CASRTEGGLNTEAFF. The CDR3 DNA is TGCGCCAGCAGGACGGAGGGGGGATTGAACACTGAAGCTTTCTTT.

The chain links TRBV6-4 to TRBJ1-6; unclear D gene. Germline V CDR1 and CDR2: MRHNA, SNTAGT. This CDR3 is 15 amino acids long. With 7 bases removed from V and 0 bases from J, the gap between germline ends came to 10 bases. DNA for the CDR3: TGTGCCAGCACCGAGGTGAGCTCCTATAATTCACCCCTCCACTTT. It specifies CASTEVSSYNSPLHF.

J is TRBJ2-5 and V is TRBV11-3, with D perhaps TRBD1 (6 bases). V lost 2 bases and J 4 bases, leaving 14 bases between the germline ends. The CDR3 is 15 amino acids. Germline V lookup: CDR1 SGHNT, CDR2 YENEEA. CDR3 sequence: CASSLSGGVLETQYF. CDR3 sequence (DNA): TGTGCCAGCAGCTTATCTGGGGGCGTACTAGAGACCCAGTACTTC.

The rearrangement links TRBV5-4 to TRBJ1-6; no firm D call. The germline CDR1 and CDR2 sequences are SGHNT and YYREEE (reference sequence). The germline V and J ends were trimmed by 3 bases and 14 bases, with 15 bases remaining between them. The CDR3 runs 13 residues. CDR3: CASSSTLVGTLHF. CDR3 sequence (DNA): TGTGCCAGCAGCTCCACCCTTGTGGGTACCCTCCACTTT.

The V gene is TRBV18, the J gene TRBJ2-3, with D tentatively TRBD1 (6 bases). Germline V gives CDR1 KGHSH, CDR2 LQKENI. The CDR3 is made up of 14 amino acids. V shed 6 bases and J shed 0 bases, with 10 bases lying between them. Here the CDR3 DNA reads TGTGCCAGCTCGAGGGACACTAGCACAGATACGCAGTATTTT. Translation gives CASSRDTSTDTQYF.

V gene TRBV6-6 combines with J gene TRBJ1-6; the D gene is possibly TRBD1 (5 bases). This CDR3 is built from 15 residues. V was clipped by 7 bases and J by 5 bases, with 15 bases between them. Germline CDR1 and CDR2: MNHNY and SVGAGI (reference sequence). The CDR3 region has the DNA TGTGCCAGCACCGGCCCCCAGGGAAATAATTCACCCCTCCACTTT. This sequence encodes CASTGPQGNNSPLHF.

The chain uses TRBV7-3 and TRBJ2-1; D is perhaps TRBD2 (5 bases). Deletions cut 5 bases from V and 3 bases from J, with 14 bases between. Germline CDR1 is SGHTA and CDR2 is FQGTGA. CDR3 length: 15 amino acids. CDR3 nucleotides: TGTGCCAGCAGCCCCTCCCCAGGACTCTACAATGAGCAGTTCTTC. This gives the protein CASSPSPGLYNEQFF.

The chain links TRBV5-1 to TRBJ2-5; D is perhaps TRBD2 (6 bases). V was pared by 2 bases and J by 4 bases, with 12 bases between. Germline-derived CDR1 and CDR2 are SGHRS and YFSETQ. The CDR3 is made up of 14 amino acids. This chain's CDR3 is CASSFESGRETQYF. CDR3 DNA: TGCGCCAGCAGCTTCGAGAGCGGGCGAGAGACCCAGTACTTC.